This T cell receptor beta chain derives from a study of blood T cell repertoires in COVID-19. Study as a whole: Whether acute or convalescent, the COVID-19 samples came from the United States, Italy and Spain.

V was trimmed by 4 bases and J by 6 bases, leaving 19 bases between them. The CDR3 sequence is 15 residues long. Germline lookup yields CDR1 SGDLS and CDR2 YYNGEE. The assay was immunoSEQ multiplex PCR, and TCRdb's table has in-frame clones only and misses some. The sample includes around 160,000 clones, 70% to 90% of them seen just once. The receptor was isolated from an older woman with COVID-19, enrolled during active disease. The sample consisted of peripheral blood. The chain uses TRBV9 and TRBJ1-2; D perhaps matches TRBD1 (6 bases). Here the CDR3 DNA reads TGTGCCAGCAGCCAGAATGGGGGGGCGTTAGATGGCTACACCTTC. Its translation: CASSQNGGALDGYTF.